Presented here are 16 T cell receptor beta chains from one specimen sequenced in a study of T cells in Graves' hyperthyroidism and ophthalmopathy. RNA transcripts yielded amplified TCR beta CDR3 regions. TCR CDR3 regions were first amplified by RT-PCR with HTBI primers. MiXCR, run by TCRdb on the multiplex PCR reads, gives a single entry per CDR3 protein. There are approximately 520,000 distinct CDR3 sequences in the sample; roughly a quarter occur only once, and around 10% lies in the top ten. The source material was blood. Receptors originate from a woman aged 25 to 39 with Graves' ophthalmopathy.

Ten or more counts support this clonotype. This sequence joins TRBV19 and TRBJ1-2; 9 bases agree with TRBD1. In germline, CDR1 is LNHDA, CDR2 SQIVND (reference sequence). V gave up 9 bases and J gave up 6 bases; unmatched junction bases: 8. The CDR3 loop spans 13 amino acids. The CDR3 region has the DNA TGTGCCAGCCAAGGGACAGGGAACCATGGCTACACCTTC. Encoded protein: CASQGTGNHGYTF.

This clonotype has ten or more counts. The chain recombines TRBV7-9 with TRBJ2-5, with a possible D match to TRBD2 (6 bases). The CDR3 covers 15 residues. Per germline, CDR1 SEHNR and CDR2 FQNEAQ (reference sequence). V lost 5 bases, J lost 0 bases, and 13 bases lay in between. The chain's CDR3 is CASSPRRGHQETQYF. The CDR3 region has the DNA TGTGCCAGCAGCCCACGGCGGGGTCACCAAGAGACCCAGTACTTC.

Comments on this clonotype: Here the CDR3 omits its conserved ending phenylalanine or tryptophan, so a read error is the likely source. The rearrangement joins TRBV11-2 to TRBJ1-1; D unclear. Germline V gene sequence: CDR1 SGHAT, CDR2 FQNNGV. The CDR3 contains 14 residues. Trimming removed 0 bases at V and 2 bases at J, with 7 bases between. The CDR3: CASSLDRRNTEAFS. In nucleotides, the CDR3 is TGTGCCAGCAGCTTAGACAGGAGAAACACTGAAGCTTTCTCT.

The chain has TRBV29-1 and TRBJ2-7; no definite D call. The length of the CDR3 is 13 residues. Germline values: CDR1 SQVTM, CDR2 ANQGSEA. V lost 7 bases and J lost 3, with 16 bases in between. Here the CDR3 reads CSARVGLLYEQYF. In DNA, the CDR3 is TGCAGCGCCCGGGTGGGGTTGCTCTACGAGCAGTACTTC.

This clonotype has ten or more counts. V is TRBV18 and J is TRBJ2-2; 10 bases map to TRBD2. CDR3 length: 16 residues. Looked up from germline, CDR1 is KGHSH and CDR2 is LQKENI. Trimming cost V 0 bases and J 4 bases; bases outside gene matches: 2. This CDR3 is CASSPPSGGTTGELFF. DNA of the CDR3: TGTGCCAGCTCACCACCTAGCGGGGGGACCACCGGGGAGCTGTTTTTT.

The rearrangement joins TRBV12-3 or TRBV12-4 to TRBJ1-5, with a tentative D call TRBD1 (5 bases). The CDR3 contains 15 residues. V was pared by 4 bases and J by 6 bases, with 16 bases between. As DNA, the CDR3 is TGTGCCAGCAGTTCTGCGGGAGATAGGGGTCAGCCCCAGCATTTT. It encodes CASSSAGDRGQPQHF.

This clonotype was seen only a few times. The gene calls are TRBV2 and TRBJ1-1; 7 nucleotides align to TRBD1. The CDR3 consists of 16 residues. Losses at the gene ends were 8 bases for V and 5 bases for J; bases not matched to a gene: 17. The germline CDR1 and CDR2 sequences are SNHLY and FYNNEI. CDR3 loop: CASGQGDAGGWTEAFF. The CDR3 region has the DNA TGTGCCAGCGGTCAGGGGGACGCAGGGGGTTGGACTGAAGCTTTCTTT. Based on the CDR3 plus reference TRBV2 and TRBJ1-1, the full variable domain is EPEVTQTPSHQVTQMGQEVILRCVPISNHLYFYWYRQILGQKVEFLVSFYNNEISEKSEIFDDQFSVERPDGSNFTLKIRSTKLEDSAMYFCASGQGDAGGWTEAFFGQGTRLTVV.

The chain uses TRBV20-1 and TRBJ2-7, with 8 nucleotides matching TRBD2. CDR1 is DFQATT, CDR2 SNEGSKA, per germline (reference sequence). V lost 0 bases, J lost 1 base, and 2 bases stayed unmatched. CDR3 size: 14 residues. DNA for the CDR3: TGCAGTGCTAGAGAGTCGGGAGGGTCCTACGAGCAGTACTTC. It specifies CSARESGGSYEQYF.

The chain employs TRBV11-2 and TRBJ2-7, with D possibly called TRBD1 or TRBD2 (5 bases each). V was shortened by 5 bases and J by 6 bases, with 14 bases between the two germline ends. The germline V gene encodes CDR1 SGHAT and CDR2 FQNNGV. The CDR3 length is 13 residues. The CDR3 loop reads CASSMGTGGEQYF. The CDR3 DNA reads as TGTGCCAGCAGCATGGGGACGGGCGGCGAGCAGTACTTC.

This clonotype was counted ten times or more. This chain joins TRBV11-1 and TRBJ2-7; TRBD2 matches at 9 bases. CDR3 length: 18 amino acids. With V trimmed by 5 bases and J by 3 bases, 17 bases remained unmatched. Germline assignment: CDR1 SGHAT and CDR2 FQDESV (reference sequence). For the CDR3, the DNA is TGTGCCAGCAGCCCCGAGGCCATTTGGCTAGCGGGGAACTACGAGCAGTACTTC. This encodes CASSPEAIWLAGNYEQYF.

This clonotype was found a few times. The chain uses TRBV5-1 and TRBJ1-2, with D perhaps matching TRBD1 (5 bases). CDR1 and CDR2 from the germline V gene are SGHRS and YFSETQ. Trimming stripped 2 bases from V and 7 bases from J, with 15 bases between. The CDR3 is made up of 14 amino acids. The CDR3 is CASSFGSTVFGYTF. As DNA, the CDR3 is TGCGCCAGCAGCTTCGGGTCGACAGTTTTTGGCTACACCTTC.

The CDR3 reads CASSGPWETQYF. The CDR3 DNA is TGTGCCAGCAGCGGGCCTTGGGAGACCCAGTACTTC. The chain recombines TRBV6-1 with TRBJ2-5; D is uncertain. The CDR3 is 12 residues long. Per germline, CDR1 MNHNS and CDR2 SASEGT. V was cut by 6 bases and J by 5 bases, with 10 bases left in between.

CDR3 amino acids: CSARVGGTKTEAFF. Here the CDR3 DNA reads TGCAGTGCTAGAGTAGGGGGGACGAAAACTGAAGCTTTCTTT. The chain joins TRBV20-1 to TRBJ1-1, with D perhaps matching TRBD1 (6 bases). CDR1 and CDR2 (germline): DFQATT, SNEGSKA (reference sequence). This CDR3 region has 14 residues. V lost 1 base, J lost 5 bases, and 14 bases lay in between.

This clonotype has ten or more counts. V and J are TRBV29-1 and TRBJ2-5, with D tentatively TRBD1 (6 bases). V was shortened by 6 bases and J by 2 bases, with 16 bases between the two germline ends. CDR3 size: 14 residues. Germline values: CDR1 SQVTM, CDR2 ANQGSEA. The CDR3 region is CSVDHRDIQETQYF. The CDR3 nucleotides read TGCAGCGTGGACCACCGGGACATACAAGAGACCCAGTACTTC.

This clonotype was detected ten times or more. The V gene is TRBV6-2 or TRBV6-3, the J gene TRBJ2-2; D unresolved. Trimming took off 6 bases at V and 0 bases at J, with 14 bases between the two ends. The length of the CDR3 is 16 residues. From germline, CDR1 is MNHEY and CDR2 SVGEGT. CDR3 bases: TGTGCCAGCAGCCCAGGACCGCGTCCGAACACCGGGGAGCTGTTTTTT. Protein product: CASSPGPRPNTGELFF.

The genes are TRBV14 and TRBJ1-1, with TRBD1 identical over 7 bases. Germline lookup yields CDR1 SGHDN and CDR2 FVKESK. Trimming removed 3 bases from V and 3 bases from J; junction bases left unmatched: 22. The CDR3 has 20 residues. This chain's CDR3 is CASSQQSFTGAHVLDTEAFF. The CDR3 DNA sequence: TGTGCCAGCAGCCAGCAAAGTTTTACAGGGGCTCATGTTTTAGACACTGAAGCTTTCTTT.